This TCR beta chain was sequenced in a study of shared clonotypes between healthy human individuals (TCRdb year 2020). A note on the overall study: A couple of women and a few men aged 18 to 49 years were included in the cohort. To increase sequencing depth and limit assay-specific biases, different laboratories used diverse techniques to prepare libraries and sequence TCR repertoires. Blood TCR repertoires of roughly 5 healthy adults were deeply sequenced to estimate repertoire size and the extent of clonotype sharing between individuals. Per donor, three plates each were used for CD4 naive and CD4 memory, two for CD8 naive, and one for CD8 memory. Leukapheresis yielded between about 0.9 and 10 billion PBMCs per donor.

The investigation overall reported the following: Estimated clonotype richness was generally larger for naive than for memory subsets. Sampling was limited to blood, and TCR repertoires in tissue likely differ from TCR repertoires in blood. Even with the large sequencing depth, rarefaction of the sorted-subset datasets indicated that sequencing was incomplete. Across several donors, roughly 5% of naive CD4, roughly 3.5% of naive CD8, around 2.1% of memory CD4, and 0.4% to 0.45% of memory CD8 clonotypes were shared. Because the study included only a small number of donors, the genetic and exposure-history diversity represented was limited. Pairwise subsampling indicated that sequencing depth was expected to affect the degree of clonotype sharing among donors. Compared with non-shared clonotypes, the clonotypes found in all four sorted-subset donors had higher generation probabilities.

On this clone: Its antigen remains undetermined. No much larger clone is present one base from it, and per-base qualities are unavailable.

TCR CDR3 regions were amplified from genomic DNA by multiplex PCR using the deep immunoSEQ assay. Genomic DNA extracted from each cell subset was distributed evenly over all wells of several immunoSEQ 96-well plates, and each plate served as one replicate. Each replicate PCR for sorted subsets received around 200 ng genomic DNA, equal to roughly 29,000 T cell genomes. Purified libraries were quantified with a Qubit 3.0 fluorometer, sized on a Bioanalyzer 2100, and re-quantified with the KAPA Library Quantification kit. Each immunoSEQ 96-well plate was sequenced on its own single-read 150-cycle Illumina NextSeq 550 flow cell. The study's processing was this. Because the immunoSEQ output held only junctional sequences and lacked quality scores, the filtering could not match the filtering applied to full-length reads. To assign V/J genes and CDR3, sequences were annotated using PyIR, a Python wrapper for IgBLAST v1.9, with IMGT germline references. Reads were removed for weak V/J assignments (E-value above 1e-6), missing CDR3, stop codons, out-of-frame junctions, or ambiguous translated residues. V3J clonotypes were defined as sequences sharing the same inferred V gene, J gene, and CDR3 amino acid sequence. Percentage overlap between repertoires was computed as shared unique clonotypes divided by the size of the smaller repertoire. Repertoire richness was assessed with RTK rarefaction, the Chao1 estimator, and Recon v2.1 estimates of unobserved clonotypes. For all TCRbeta clonotypes obtained by the gDNA method from a few donors, generation probabilities were computed with OLGA. Entries here come from immuneACCESS through TCRdb and include only in-frame sequences with V and J called. Some clones fail to appear in such tables; in the studies checked, an unresolved V gene covers under half of the shortfall, and the cause of the remainder is unknown. V and J calls and clone size come straight from that table; D and trimming were deduced from the DNA. The sample table records about 190,000 clones; 60% to 75% of these occur just once. Jointly, the top ten make up 8.5% to 12% of the sample.

The donors were healthy, HIV-negative adults with no recently reported acute infections or vaccinations. Every donor was a Caucasian adult living in Nashville, Tennessee, USA. CD4+ T cells were enriched through magnetic negative selection, after which naive cells were positively selected on CD45RA and the remaining negative fraction served as the memory subset. Blood was collected by leukapheresis, and PBMCs were isolated by Ficoll-Histopaque density gradient centrifugation and then cryopreserved in liquid nitrogen vapor phase. Purity and quantity of every magnetically sorted T cell population were checked by analytical flow cytometry. Each sorted fraction had its genomic DNA isolated and then quantified by UV absorbance on a Nanodrop 2000c. CDR1 and CDR2 (SEHNR, FQNEAQ) derive from the germline V gene (reference sequence). From the cysteine through the phenylalanine, the CDR3 covers 15 amino acids. Left in the record is the CDR3 DNA by itself, 45 bases read in frame from the first base. At the junction V is shortened by 5 bases and J by 4 bases; bases outside the gene matches: 9.

The sequence joins TRBV7-9 to TRBJ1-1; TRBD1 matches 8 bases in the middle. The clonotype comes from a man aged 25 to 45 in good health. Sequencing input: memory CD4+ T cells sorted from blood. What this sample's cell subset or site label stands for: CD45RA-negative fraction. The base sequence is TGTGCCAGCAGCCCGGAACCAGGGGGCGCCACTGAAGCTTTCTTT. It encodes CASSPEPGGATEAFF.